Presented here are 18 T cell receptor beta chains from one specimen sequenced in a study of circulating CD8 cells and anti-PD-1 response in melanoma. Sorting of live CD3+CD8+TCRalphabeta+ cells by PD-1 and/or TIGIT gave four subsets. TCR libraries were prepared from around 15 ng of total RNA with the QIAseq Immune Repertoire TCR panel. In TCRdb, the reads were re-called with MiXCR into one record per CDR3 protein. Of a few hundred distinct CDR3 sequences in the sample, roughly 6.9% are singletons; the top ten hold roughly two fifths. Sequenced here: CD8+ T cells from PBMCs, sampled at baseline or after one month of anti-PD-1 therapy (not recorded which). These receptors were obtained from a human donor with melanoma.

About this clonotype itself: Given a much more abundant clone one base away, this may be a read error. This chain connects TRBV25-1 to TRBJ2-1; no clear D. CDR1 MGHDK and CDR2 SYGVNS come from the germline V gene. V was cut by 4 bases and J by 5 bases, with 12 bases left in between. The CDR3 contains 14 residues. As DNA, the CDR3 is TGTGCCAGCAGTGTAGGGCCAGGACACAATGAGCAGTTCTTC. Translation gives CASSVGPGHNEQFF.

In this sample, this clonotype turned up a few times. The chain combines TRBV15 with TRBJ2-7; possibly TRBD1 for D (6 bases). The germline V and J ends were trimmed by 1 base and 2 bases, with 12 bases remaining between them. This CDR3 spans 15 amino acids. The germline V gene has CDR1 LNHNV and CDR2 YYDKDF (reference sequence). The CDR3 here is CATSRADSQTYEQYF. DNA of the CDR3: TGTGCCACCAGCAGAGCGGACAGCCAGACCTACGAGCAGTACTTC.

This clonotype is medium-sized (0.01 to 0.1%). The chain carries TRBV29-1 and TRBJ2-3, with TRBD1 matching over 10 bases. Trimming at V came to 3 bases and at J to 5 bases, leaving 5 bases not matched to a gene. In germline, CDR1 is SQVTM, CDR2 ANQGSEA. CDR3 size: 14 residues. CDR3 residues: CSVEGTGVIDTQYF. As DNA, the CDR3 is TGCAGCGTTGAGGGGACAGGGGTTATAGATACGCAGTATTTT.

This clonotype counts as medium-sized. The V gene is TRBV27, the J gene TRBJ2-7; 10 bases align to TRBD1. V shed 7 bases and J 3 bases; nucleotides not matched to a gene: 9. CDR3 length: 15 amino acids. Germline-derived CDR1 and CDR2 are MNHEY and SMNVEV (reference sequence). CDR3 amino acids: CASKITGTGVYEQYF. The CDR3, as DNA: TGTGCCAGCAAGATAACCGGGACAGGGGTCTACGAGCAGTACTTC.

This clonotype is medium-sized in the sample. The chain uses TRBV27 and TRBJ1-1; 11 bases match TRBD1. This CDR3 spans 15 amino acids. CDR1 is MNHEY and CDR2 is SMNVEV in the germline V gene (reference sequence). V dropped 5 bases and J dropped 4; count of bases not matched to a gene: 6. For the CDR3, the DNA is TGTGCCAGCAGTCCGGCCGGGACAGGGGGCACTGAAGCTTTCTTT. It specifies CASSPAGTGGTEAFF.

This clonotype is large in the sample. The V gene is TRBV6-2 or TRBV6-3, the J gene TRBJ2-7; tentatively, D is TRBD2 (5 bases). The V end was cut by 0 bases, the J end by 0 bases, with 15 bases between. This CDR3 has 17 amino acids. The germline gives CDR1 MNHEY, CDR2 SVGEGT. The CDR3 DNA reads as TGTGCCAGCAGTTACTCGAGGGCAGCCTCCTTCTCCTACGAGCAGTACTTC. Its translation: CASSYSRAASFSYEQYF.

By share, this clonotype counts as medium-sized. This chain uses TRBV20-1 with TRBJ2-7; D is unresolved. This CDR3 is built from 13 residues. Germline CDR1 is DFQATT and CDR2 is SNEGSKA (reference sequence). The V and J ends lost 5 bases and 2 bases respectively, with 13 bases between them. DNA of the CDR3: TGCAGTGCTCTCGATCTTGGGGCCTACGAGCAGTACTTC. It specifies CSALDLGAYEQYF.

This clonotype ranks as medium-sized (0.01 to 0.1%). V gene TRBV29-1 combines with J gene TRBJ2-3; D not resolved. CDR3 length: 12 amino acids. The ends were cut back, 4 bases at V and 10 bases at J, with 15 bases in the middle. The germline CDR1 and CDR2 sequences are SQVTM and ANQGSEA. CDR3 nucleotide sequence: TGCAGCGTTGCCGACCCCACTCAAGCGCAGTATTTT. It translates to CSVADPTQAQYF.

The chain joins TRBV19 to TRBJ2-1; D may be TRBD1 (6 bases). Trimming stripped 3 bases from V and 8 bases from J, with 14 bases between. The CDR3 covers 14 residues. Germline V CDR1 and CDR2: LNHDA, SQIVND (reference sequence). The CDR3 DNA is TGTGCCAGTAGTATGGGGGCCGCATACGATGAGCAGTTCTTC. Amino acids: CASSMGAAYDEQFF.

V gene TRBV9 combines with J gene TRBJ2-5; 7 positions match TRBD1. The V and J ends lost 0 bases and 4 bases, in that order; junction bases with no gene match: 3. Germline V gene sequence: CDR1 SGDLS, CDR2 YYNGEE. This CDR3 comprises 14 residues. The CDR3 DNA follows: TGTGCCAGCAGCGTAGAGGGGGCCTTAGAGACCCAGTACTTC. This codes for CASSVEGALETQYF.

This clonotype is deemed medium-sized. The rearrangement uses TRBV19 and TRBJ2-1, with D possibly matching TRBD2 (5 bases). V lost 0 bases to trimming and J lost 2 bases, with 14 bases between them. Germline CDR1 reads LNHDA; CDR2 reads SQIVND (reference sequence). The CDR3 length is 17 residues. The CDR3 DNA follows: TGTGCCAGTAGTATAGATCCTGTGGAGGTGGCCTACAATGAGCAGTTCTTC. Amino acids: CASSIDPVEVAYNEQFF.

By its share, this clonotype is large (0.1 to 1%). J is TRBJ2-1 and V is TRBV24-1, with 7 bases that match TRBD1. V lost 9 bases, J lost 9 bases, and 16 bases stayed unmatched. Germline V lookup: CDR1 KGHDR, CDR2 SFDVKD. The CDR3 spans 15 residues. CDR3 sequence reads: CATGDGTDPLGEQFF. The CDR3 nucleotides are TGTGCCACCGGGGATGGGACAGATCCTCTCGGTGAGCAGTTCTTC.

By share of the sample, this clonotype is large (0.1 to 1%). This chain joins TRBV27 and TRBJ2-7; weak D call: TRBD1 (6 bases). This CDR3 is 15 amino acids long. Between the trimmed V and J ends, which lost 5 bases and 7 bases, there was a span of 21 bases. Germline V gives CDR1 MNHEY, CDR2 SMNVEV (reference sequence). The CDR3 DNA is TGTGCCAGCAGTACCTTCCAGGGGCCCCTTCGGGAGCAGTACTTC. This codes for CASSTFQGPLREQYF.

A remark on this clonotype: Just one base apart from a much larger clone, this may be a read error. The rearrangement joins TRBV7-3 to TRBJ2-1; 9 nucleotides match TRBD2. CDR3 length: 15 residues. The germline V gene has CDR1 SGHTA and CDR2 FQGTGA. The DNA of the CDR3 is TGTGCCAGCAGCCCAGCGGGGGGCTTCCTCGATGAGCAGCTCTTC. Its translation: CASSPAGGFLDEQLF.

This clonotype is categorized as large. In DNA, the CDR3 is TGTGCCAGCAGTTTGATCATGAACACTGAAGCTTTCTTT. This sequence encodes CASSLIMNTEAFF. The genes are TRBV28 and TRBJ1-1, with D hard to call. V was clipped by 3 bases and J by 0 bases, with 5 bases between them. The CDR3 totals 13 residues. Germline values: CDR1 MDHEN, CDR2 SYDVKM.

The chain has TRBV6-5 and TRBJ2-1, with D possibly being TRBD2 (5 bases). CDR1 and CDR2 (germline): MNHEY, SVGAGI. Trimming shortened V by 6 bases and J by 6 bases, and 9 bases separated the two germline ends. The CDR3 contains 12 residues. In DNA, the CDR3 is TGTGCCAGCAGCGGGGAACGCAATGAGCAGTTCTTC. Translation gives CASSGERNEQFF.

This clonotype was detected a few times. One junction end does not reproduce the germline sequence, and a read error may be involved. The chain links TRBV7-2 to TRBJ2-2; 10 nucleotides line up with TRBD2. This CDR3 spans 17 amino acids. Germline CDR1 and CDR2: SGHTA and FQGNSA. The CDR3 loop reads CASGFPSGSLNTGELFF. CDR3 bases: TGTGCCAGCGGCTTCCCTAGCGGGAGCTTGAACACCGGGGAGCTGTTTTTT.

By proportion, this clonotype is medium-sized. This chain links TRBV19 with TRBJ2-7, with 8 nucleotides matching TRBD1. The CDR3 length is 13 residues. The ends lost 5 bases at V and 3 bases at J; junction bases unmatched: 3. Germline V gene data show CDR1 as LNHDA and CDR2 as SQIVND (reference sequence). The CDR3 DNA is TGTGCCAGTAGTGCGGGACAGGACTACGAGCAGTACTTC. Amino acids: CASSAGQDYEQYF.